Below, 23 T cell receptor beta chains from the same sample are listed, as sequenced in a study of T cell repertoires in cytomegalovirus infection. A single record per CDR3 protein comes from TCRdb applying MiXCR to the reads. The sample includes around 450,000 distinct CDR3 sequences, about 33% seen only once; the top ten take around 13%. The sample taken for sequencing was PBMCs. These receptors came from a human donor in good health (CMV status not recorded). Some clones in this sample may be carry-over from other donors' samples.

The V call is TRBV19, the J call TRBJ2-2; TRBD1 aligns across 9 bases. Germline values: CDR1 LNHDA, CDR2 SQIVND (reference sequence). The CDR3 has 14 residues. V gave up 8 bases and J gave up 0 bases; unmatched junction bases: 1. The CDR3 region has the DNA TGTGCCAGTTACAGGGGGCCGAACACCGGGGAGCTGTTTTTT. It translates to CASYRGPNTGELFF.

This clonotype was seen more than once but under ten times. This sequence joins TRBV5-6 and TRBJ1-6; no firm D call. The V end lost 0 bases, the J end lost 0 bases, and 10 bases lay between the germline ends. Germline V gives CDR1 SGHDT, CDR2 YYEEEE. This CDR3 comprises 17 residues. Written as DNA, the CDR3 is TGTGCCAGCAGCTTGGAAGCCGACAACTCCTATAATTCACCCCTCCACTTT. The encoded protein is CASSLEADNSYNSPLHF.

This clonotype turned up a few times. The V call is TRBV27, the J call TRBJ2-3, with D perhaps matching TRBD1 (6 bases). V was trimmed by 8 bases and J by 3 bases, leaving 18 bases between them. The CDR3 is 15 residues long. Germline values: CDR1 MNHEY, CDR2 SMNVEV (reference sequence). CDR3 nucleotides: TGTGCCAGCGCTAATTACAGGGTAGAAACAGATACGCAGTATTTT. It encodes CASANYRVETDTQYF.

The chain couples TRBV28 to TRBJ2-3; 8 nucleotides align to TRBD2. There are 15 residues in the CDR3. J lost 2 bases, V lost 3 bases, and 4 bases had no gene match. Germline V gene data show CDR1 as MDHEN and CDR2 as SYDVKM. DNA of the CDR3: TGTGCCAGCAGTTTGGAGGGACTAGTCACAGATACGCAGTATTTT. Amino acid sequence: CASSLEGLVTDTQYF.

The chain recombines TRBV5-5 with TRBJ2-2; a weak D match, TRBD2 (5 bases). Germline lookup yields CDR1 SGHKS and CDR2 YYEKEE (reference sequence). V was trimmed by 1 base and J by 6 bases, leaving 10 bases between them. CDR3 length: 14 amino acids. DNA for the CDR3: TGTGCCAGCAGCTTGAGGTCCGGGGCCGGGGAGCTGTTTTTT. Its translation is CASSLRSGAGELFF.

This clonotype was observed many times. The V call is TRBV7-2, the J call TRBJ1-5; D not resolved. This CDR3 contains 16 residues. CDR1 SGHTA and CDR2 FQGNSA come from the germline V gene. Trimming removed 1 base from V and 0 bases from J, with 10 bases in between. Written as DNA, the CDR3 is TGTGCCAGCAGCTTAGGGCAGGCCGTTAGCAATCAGCCCCAGCATTTT. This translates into CASSLGQAVSNQPQHF.

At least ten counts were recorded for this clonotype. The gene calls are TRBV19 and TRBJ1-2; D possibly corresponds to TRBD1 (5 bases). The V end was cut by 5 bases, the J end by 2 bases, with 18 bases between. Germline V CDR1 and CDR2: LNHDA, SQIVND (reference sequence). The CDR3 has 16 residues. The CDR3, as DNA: TGTGCCAGTAGTGTGGACAAAGGGCCGAGAAACTATGGCTACACCTTC. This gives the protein CASSVDKGPRNYGYTF.

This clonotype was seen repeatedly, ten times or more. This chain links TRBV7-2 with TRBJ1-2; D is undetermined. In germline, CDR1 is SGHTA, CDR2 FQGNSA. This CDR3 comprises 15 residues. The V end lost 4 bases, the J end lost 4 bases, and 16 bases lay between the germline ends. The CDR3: CASSSTRGGSYGYTF. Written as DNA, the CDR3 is TGTGCCAGCAGCTCTACCCGGGGAGGGAGCTATGGCTACACCTTC.

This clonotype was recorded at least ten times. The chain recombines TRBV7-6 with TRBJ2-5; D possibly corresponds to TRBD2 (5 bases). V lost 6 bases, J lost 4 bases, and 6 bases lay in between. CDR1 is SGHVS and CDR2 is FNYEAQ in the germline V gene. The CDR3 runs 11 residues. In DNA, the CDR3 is TGTGCCAGCAGAGCGGTAGAGACCCAGTACTTC. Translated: CASRAVETQYF.

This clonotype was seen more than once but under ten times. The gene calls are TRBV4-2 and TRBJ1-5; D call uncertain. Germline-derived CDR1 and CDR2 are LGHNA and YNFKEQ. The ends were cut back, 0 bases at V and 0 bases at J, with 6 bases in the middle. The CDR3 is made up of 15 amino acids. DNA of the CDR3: TGTGCCAGCAGCCAAGAGAGTGATAGCAATCAGCCCCAGCATTTT. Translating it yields CASSQESDSNQPQHF.

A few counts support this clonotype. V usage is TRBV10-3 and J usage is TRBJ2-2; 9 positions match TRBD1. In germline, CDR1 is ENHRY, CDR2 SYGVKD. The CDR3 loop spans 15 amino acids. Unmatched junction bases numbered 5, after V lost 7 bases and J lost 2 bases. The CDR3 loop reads CAITEGQGNTGELFF. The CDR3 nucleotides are TGTGCCATCACCGAGGGACAGGGAAACACCGGGGAGCTGTTTTTT.

CDR3 nucleotide sequence: TGTGCCAGTAGTGTCCCGGGACAGGGGGAGAAACCCCAGCATTTT. This translates into CASSVPGQGEKPQHF. The chain employs TRBV19 and TRBJ1-5, with 11 bases aligning to TRBD1. This CDR3 comprises 15 residues. Germline CDR1 reads LNHDA; CDR2 reads SQIVND (reference sequence). V lost 5 bases, J lost 10 bases, and 10 bases stayed unmatched.

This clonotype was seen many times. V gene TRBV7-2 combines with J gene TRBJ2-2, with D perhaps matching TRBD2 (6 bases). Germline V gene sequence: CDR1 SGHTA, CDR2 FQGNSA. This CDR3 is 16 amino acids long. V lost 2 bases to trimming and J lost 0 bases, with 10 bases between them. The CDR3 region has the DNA TGTGCCAGCAGCTTAAGGCGGGGAGCGAACACCGGGGAGCTGTTTTTT. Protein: CASSLRRGANTGELFF.

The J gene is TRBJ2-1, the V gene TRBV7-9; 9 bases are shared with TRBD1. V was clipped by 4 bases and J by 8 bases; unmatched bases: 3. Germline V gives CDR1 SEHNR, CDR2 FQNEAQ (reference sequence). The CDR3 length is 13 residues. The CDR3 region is CASSSDRGYEQFF. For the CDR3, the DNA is TGTGCCAGCAGCTCGGACAGGGGCTATGAGCAGTTCTTC.

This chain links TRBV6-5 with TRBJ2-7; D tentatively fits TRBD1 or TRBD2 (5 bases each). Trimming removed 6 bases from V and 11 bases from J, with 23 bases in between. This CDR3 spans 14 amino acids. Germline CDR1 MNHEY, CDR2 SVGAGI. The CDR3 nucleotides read TGTGCCAGCAGGCAGAACCACGGGGCTCCTTGGGAGTACTTC. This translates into CASRQNHGAPWEYF.

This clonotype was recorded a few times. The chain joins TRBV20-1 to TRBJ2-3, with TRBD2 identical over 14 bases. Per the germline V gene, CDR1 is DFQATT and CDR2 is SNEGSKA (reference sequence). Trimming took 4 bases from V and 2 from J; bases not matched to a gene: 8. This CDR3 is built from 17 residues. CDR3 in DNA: TGCAGTGCTACACGGACTAGCGGGGGGTATACCACAGATACGCAGTATTTT. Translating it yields CSATRTSGGYTTDTQYF.

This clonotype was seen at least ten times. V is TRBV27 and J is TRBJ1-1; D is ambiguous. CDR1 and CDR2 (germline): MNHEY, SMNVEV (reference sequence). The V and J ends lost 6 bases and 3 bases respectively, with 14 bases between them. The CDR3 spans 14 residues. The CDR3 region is CASSRRAGYTEAFF. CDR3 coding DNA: TGTGCCAGCAGCCGTCGCGCGGGCTACACTGAAGCTTTCTTT.

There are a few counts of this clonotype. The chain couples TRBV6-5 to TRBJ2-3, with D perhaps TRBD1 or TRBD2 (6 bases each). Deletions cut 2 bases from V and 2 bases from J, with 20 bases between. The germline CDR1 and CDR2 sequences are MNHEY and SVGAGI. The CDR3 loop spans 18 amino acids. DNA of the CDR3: TGTGCCAGCAGTTACACCCCAGGACAAGGGGGGTACACAGATACGCAGTATTTT. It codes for CASSYTPGQGGYTDTQYF.

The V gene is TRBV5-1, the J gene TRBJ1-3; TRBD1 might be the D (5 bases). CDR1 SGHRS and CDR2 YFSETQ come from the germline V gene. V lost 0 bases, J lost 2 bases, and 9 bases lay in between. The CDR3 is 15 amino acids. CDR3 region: CASSLALGAGNTIYF. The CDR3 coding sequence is TGCGCCAGCAGCTTGGCCCTGGGGGCTGGAAACACCATATATTTT.

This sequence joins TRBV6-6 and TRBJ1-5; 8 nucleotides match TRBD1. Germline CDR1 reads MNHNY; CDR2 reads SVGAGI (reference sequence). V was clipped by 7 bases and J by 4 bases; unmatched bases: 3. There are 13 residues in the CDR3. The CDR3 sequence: CASTGQGNQPQHF. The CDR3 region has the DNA TGTGCCAGCACTGGACAGGGTAATCAGCCCCAGCATTTT.

CDR3 DNA: TGTGCCAGCAGCGTAGGTCAGCGGCCCATCTACAATGAGCAGTTCTTC. This gives the protein CASSVGQRPIYNEQFF. V and J are TRBV9 and TRBJ2-1; maybe TRBD2 (5 bases). Looked up from germline, CDR1 is SGDLS and CDR2 is YYNGEE. The germline V and J ends were trimmed by 0 bases and 3 bases, with 13 bases remaining between them. This CDR3 is built from 16 residues.

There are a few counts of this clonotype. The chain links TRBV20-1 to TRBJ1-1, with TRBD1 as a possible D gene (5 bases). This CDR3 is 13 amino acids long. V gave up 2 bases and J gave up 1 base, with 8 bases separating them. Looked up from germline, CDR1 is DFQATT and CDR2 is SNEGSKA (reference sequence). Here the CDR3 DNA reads TGCAGTGCTAGAAGGGACGCGAACACTGAAGCTTTCTTT. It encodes CSARRDANTEAFF.

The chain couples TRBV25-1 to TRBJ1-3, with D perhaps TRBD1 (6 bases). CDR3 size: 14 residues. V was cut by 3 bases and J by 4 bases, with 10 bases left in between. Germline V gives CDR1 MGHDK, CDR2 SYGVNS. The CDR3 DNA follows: TGTGCCAGCAGTGATCGGGGGCCGGGAAACACCATATATTTT. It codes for CASSDRGPGNTIYF.